These 23 T cell receptor beta chains were all obtained from the same sample, sequenced in a study of tumor-infiltrating lymphocytes in localized non-small cell lung cancer (dated by TCRdb to 2020 to 2022). The library was generated by the immunoSEQ multiplex PCR assay. TCRdb's version of the immuneACCESS table is confined to in-frame rearrangements and falls short of the full clone set. An unresolved V gene accounts for under half of the shortfall where checked; the remainder is of unknown origin. Present in this sample are just under 10,000 clones, roughly three quarters of which were seen just once. Less than 25% of the sample belongs to the ten largest clones. The specimen sequenced was lung tumor tissue. The receptors stem from a human donor with non-small cell lung cancer.

The rearrangement joins TRBV5-4 to TRBJ2-3, with a tentative D call TRBD2 (6 bases). The CDR3 totals 17 residues. Per the germline V gene, CDR1 is SGHNT and CDR2 is YYREEE (reference sequence). Trimming left V 1 base short and J 0 bases short, with 15 bases between. The CDR3: CASSLMIDSGSTDTQYF. CDR3 DNA: TGTGCCAGCAGCTTGATGATCGATAGCGGTAGCACAGATACGCAGTATTTT.

The chain uses TRBV5-1 and TRBJ2-5; either TRBD1 or TRBD2 may supply D (6 bases each). Germline CDR1 SGHRS, CDR2 YFSETQ. V was shortened by 4 bases and J by 3 bases, with 19 bases between the two germline ends. This CDR3 is built from 16 residues. The chain's CDR3 is CASSPSGARYEETQYF. The CDR3 nucleotides are TGCGCCAGCAGCCCTTCGGGGGCGCGCTATGAAGAGACCCAGTACTTC.

This chain uses TRBV5-5 with TRBJ1-6; 7 bases match TRBD1. CDR1 and CDR2 from the germline V gene are SGHKS and YYEKEE (reference sequence). V shed 2 bases, J shed 0 bases, and the junction held 8 bases outside the gene matches. The CDR3 covers 18 residues. CDR3 DNA: TGTGCCAGCAGCTTCAGACAGGGCGTGAGCTCCTATAATTCACCCCTCCACTTT. It is translated as CASSFRQGVSSYNSPLHF. Combining the CDR3 with reference TRBV5-5 and TRBJ1-6 gives the whole variable domain DAGVTQSPTHLIKTRGQQVTLRCSPISGHKSVSWYQQVLGQGPQFIFQYYEKEERGRGNFPDRFSARQFPNYSSELNVNALLLGDSALYLCASSFRQGVSSYNSPLHFGNGTRLTVT.

This chain connects TRBV5-1 to TRBJ1-2; D call uncertain. V dropped 0 bases and J dropped 1 base, with 10 bases sitting between them. The length of the CDR3 is 15 residues. Germline assignment: CDR1 SGHRS and CDR2 YFSETQ. In DNA form, the CDR3 reads TGCGCCAGCAGCTTGGTACGGGGAGGTAACTATGGCTACACCTTC. Protein sequence: CASSLVRGGNYGYTF.

The V and J genes are TRBV7-2 and TRBJ1-6; 8 nucleotides match TRBD1. V trimming: 1 base; J trimming: 11 bases; junction bases outside the gene matches: 1. This CDR3 contains 13 residues. From germline, CDR1 is SGHTA and CDR2 FQGNSA. In nucleotides, the CDR3 is TGTGCCAGCAGCTTAGGGACAGGGACACCCCTCCACTTT. Translation: CASSLGTGTPLHF. Full variable domain (missing parts from reference TRBV7-2 and TRBJ1-6): GAGVSQSPSNKVTEKGKDVELRCDPISGHTALYWYRQSLGQGLEFLIYFQGNSAPDKSGLPSDRFSAERTGGSVSTLTIQRTQQEDSAVYLCASSLGTGTPLHFGNGTRLTVT.

This clone has just one count. The rearrangement uses TRBV30 and TRBJ1-4, with D possibly being TRBD1 (5 bases). From germline, CDR1 is GTSNPN and CDR2 SVGIG (reference sequence). The CDR3 is made up of 15 amino acids. Trimming removed 4 bases at V and 4 bases at J, with 16 bases between. CDR3 bases: TGTGCCTGGAACAAATACAGGTCGATTAATGAAAAACTGTTTTTT. Its protein is CAWNKYRSINEKLFF.

The chain has TRBV2 and TRBJ2-2, with D unresolved. Germline lookup yields CDR1 SNHLY and CDR2 FYNNEI. V lost 2 bases and J lost 2, with 9 bases in between. The CDR3 contains 15 residues. CDR3: CASSELELNTGELFF. The CDR3 nucleotides read TGTGCCAGCAGTGAACTAGAGTTAAACACCGGGGAGCTGTTTTTT.

This sequence joins TRBV2 and TRBJ2-3; D not resolved. This CDR3 region has 13 residues. V lost 6 bases, J lost 2 bases, and 9 bases lay in between. CDR1 is SNHLY and CDR2 is FYNNEI in the germline V gene. The CDR3 coding sequence is TGTGCCAGCAGCATAGGAGACACAGATACGCAGTATTTT. Its translation: CASSIGDTDTQYF.

This clone has just a few counts. The rearrangement uses TRBV5-1 and TRBJ1-1; possible D gene TRBD1, 6 bases. The V end lost 0 bases, the J end lost 4 bases, and 7 bases lay between the germline ends. This CDR3 comprises 13 residues. Germline V gene sequence: CDR1 SGHRS, CDR2 YFSETQ. In nucleotides, the CDR3 is TGCGCCAGCAGCTTGGAGGGGGTCACTGAAGCTTTCTTT. Translation gives CASSLEGVTEAFF.

The J gene is TRBJ2-1, the V gene TRBV15; possible D gene TRBD1, 5 bases. The length of the CDR3 is 15 residues. Germline V gene data show CDR1 as LNHNV and CDR2 as YYDKDF (reference sequence). The ends were cut back, 2 bases at V and 4 bases at J, with 12 bases in the middle. CDR3 protein: CATSRSWAGYNEQFF. The CDR3 DNA sequence: TGTGCCACCAGCAGATCTTGGGCAGGGTACAATGAGCAGTTCTTC. Using reference TRBV15 and TRBJ2-1 for the parts outside the CDR3, the full variable domain is DAMVIQNPRYQVTQFGKPVTLSCSQTLNHNVMYWYQQKSSQAPKLLFHYYDKDFNNEADTPDNFQSRRPNTSFCFLDIRSPGLGDTAMYLCATSRSWAGYNEQFFGPGTRLTVL.

By share, this clone counts as medium-sized. The V and J genes are TRBV21-1 and TRBJ1-5; the table gives TRBD1 as D, unverified against the DNA. TRBV21-1 is a recognized pseudogene. The CDR3 is made up of 16 amino acids. CDR3 amino acids: CARSKDRVEVGQPQHF. The CDR3, as DNA: TGTGCCAGGAGTAAAGACAGGGTTGAGGTCGGACAGCCCCAGCATTTT.

The gene calls are TRBV6-1 and TRBJ2-7; D possibly corresponds to TRBD1 (7 bases). CDR3 length: 14 amino acids. V lost 2 bases and J 3 bases, leaving 11 bases between the germline ends. From germline, CDR1 is MNHNS and CDR2 SASEGT. The CDR3 bases are TGTGCCAGCAGTGAATTCAGGGGGGACTACGAGCAGTACTTC. This translates into CASSEFRGDYEQYF.

The chain combines TRBV5-1 with TRBJ2-5, with D perhaps TRBD2 (6 bases). V lost 5 bases and J lost 3, with 14 bases in between. In germline, CDR1 is SGHRS, CDR2 YFSETQ. The CDR3 covers 14 residues. CDR3 sequence reads: CASSRDSTEETQYF. CDR3 DNA: TGCGCCAGCAGTAGGGACTCCACCGAAGAGACCCAGTACTTC.

The chain joins TRBV5-1 to TRBJ2-7, with TRBD1 identical over 12 bases. Germline lookup yields CDR1 SGHRS and CDR2 YFSETQ. Trimming cost V 4 bases and J 5 bases; bases outside gene matches: 4. The CDR3 covers 14 residues. The CDR3 DNA reads TGCGCCAGCAGCCCCGGGACAGGGGGCAACGAGCAGTACTTC. Encoded protein: CASSPGTGGNEQYF.

The V gene is TRBV6-1, the J gene TRBJ2-2; a weak D match, TRBD1 (5 bases). With 11 bases removed from V and 1 base from J, the gap between germline ends came to 14 bases. The V gene's germline CDR1 is MNHNS and CDR2 SASEGT. The CDR3 sequence is 14 residues long. CDR3 loop: CAGRTPLNTGELFF. In nucleotides, the CDR3 is TGTGCCGGAAGGACACCCCTGAACACCGGGGAGCTGTTTTTT.

The chain links TRBV18 to TRBJ1-1; D is uncertain. CDR1 and CDR2 from the germline V gene are KGHSH and LQKENI. The CDR3 length is 12 residues. V gave up 8 bases and J gave up 2 bases, with 9 bases separating them. The DNA for the CDR3 is TGTGCCAGCCGAGTGGAAAACACTGAAGCTTTCTTT. Translating gives CASRVENTEAFF.

This chain connects TRBV10-3 to TRBJ2-5, with D possibly being TRBD2 (7 bases). There are 13 residues in the CDR3. Germline V gives CDR1 ENHRY, CDR2 SYGVKD. V was pared by 6 bases and J by 5 bases, with 13 bases between. CDR3 DNA: TGTGCCATCAGGTCGGGGGGCGATGAGACCCAGTACTTC. Translated: CAIRSGGDETQYF.

This clone is labeled medium-sized. This sequence joins TRBV25-1 and TRBJ1-2, with D unresolved. The ends were cut back, 6 bases at V and 0 bases at J, with 14 bases in the middle. Germline V gives CDR1 MGHDK, CDR2 SYGVNS. The CDR3 spans 15 residues. DNA of the CDR3: TGTGCCAGCAGCCCTGGGAGCTTCGCTAACTATGGCTACACCTTC. This translates into CASSPGSFANYGYTF.

The rearrangement uses TRBV2 and TRBJ1-1; TRBD1 is a possible D gene (6 bases). Looked up from germline, CDR1 is SNHLY and CDR2 is FYNNEI. CDR3 length: 15 amino acids. The germline V and J ends were trimmed by 3 bases and 0 bases, with 11 bases remaining between them. CDR3 sequence: CASSEGGAVNTEAFF. As DNA, the CDR3 is TGTGCCAGCAGTGAGGGGGGCGCGGTGAACACTGAAGCTTTCTTT.

This clone has a single count. The V gene is TRBV11-2, the J gene TRBJ2-2; D is unclear. The germline gives CDR1 SGHAT, CDR2 FQNNGV. V lost 4 bases and J lost 5, with 8 bases in between. The CDR3 extends over 13 amino acids. The CDR3 DNA reads as TGTGCCAGCAGCTCAATGGGAACCGGGGAGCTGTTTTTT. Amino acid sequence: CASSSMGTGELFF.

This clone was counted a few times. The chain uses TRBV5-1 and TRBJ2-6, with D tentatively TRBD1 or TRBD2 (6 bases each). The CDR3 totals 17 residues. V was shortened by 5 bases and J by 0 bases, with 15 bases between the two germline ends. Germline lookup yields CDR1 SGHRS and CDR2 YFSETQ. In DNA form, the CDR3 reads TGCGCCAGCAGGCGGGACACCTTAAGCTCTGGGGCCAACGTCCTGACTTTC. Amino acid sequence: CASRRDTLSSGANVLTF.

This rearrangement joins TRBV11-2 to TRBJ2-2; TRBD2 matches 10 bases. Germline V CDR1 and CDR2: SGHAT, FQNNGV. J gave up 6 bases and V 1 base, and 5 bases lay outside the gene matches. The CDR3 spans 16 residues. CDR3 in amino acids: CASSLVASGGAGELFF. The CDR3 DNA follows: TGTGCCAGCAGCTTAGTAGCGAGCGGGGGGGCCGGGGAGCTGTTTTTT.

This chain's CDR3 is CSAWGQENTEAFF. In DNA, the CDR3 is TGCAGCGCCTGGGGACAAGAGAACACTGAAGCTTTCTTT. This sequence joins TRBV29-1 and TRBJ1-1; D may be TRBD1 (6 bases). The germline CDR1 and CDR2 sequences are SQVTM and ANQGSEA. This CDR3 region has 13 residues. V gave up 7 bases and J gave up 1 base, with 13 bases separating them.